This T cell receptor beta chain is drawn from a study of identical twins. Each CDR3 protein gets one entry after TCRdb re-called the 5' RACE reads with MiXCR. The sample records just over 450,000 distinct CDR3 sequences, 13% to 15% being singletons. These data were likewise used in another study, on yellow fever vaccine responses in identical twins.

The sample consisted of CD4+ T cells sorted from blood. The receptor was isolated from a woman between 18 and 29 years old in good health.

The CDR3 loop reads CASSNSGTGGDTQYF. CDR3 coding DNA: TGCGCCAGCAGCAACTCCGGGACAGGGGGAGATACGCAGTATTTT. V and J are TRBV5-1 and TRBJ2-3; TRBD1 matches at 11 bases. V gave up 4 bases and J gave up 5 bases; unmatched junction bases: 6. The germline gives CDR1 SGHRS, CDR2 YFSETQ. The CDR3 length is 15 residues.